The 14 T cell receptor beta chains below were found in one sample sequenced in a study of blood T cell repertoires in COVID-19. Profiling relied on immunoSEQ multiplex PCR, and the TCRdb table lists in-frame clones only, not all of them. The sample shows 90,000 to 100,000 clones, roughly 84% of them seen only once. The material sequenced was peripheral blood. These TCRs come from a man aged 65 to 79 with active or convalescent COVID-19.

The V gene is TRBV6-6, the J gene TRBJ1-5, with D possibly being TRBD1 (5 bases). This CDR3 is built from 13 residues. V was cut by 6 bases and J by 3 bases, with 9 bases left in between. Germline lookup yields CDR1 MNHNY and CDR2 SVGAGI (reference sequence). The CDR3 region has the DNA TGTGCCAGCAGCGACAGACACAATCAGCCCCAGCATTTT. Protein: CASSDRHNQPQHF.

The chain uses TRBV21-1 and TRBJ1-1. TRBV21-1 is classified as a pseudogene. This CDR3 is built from 14 residues. The CDR3: CASSIGGEGAEAFF. CDR3 in DNA: TGTGCCAGCAGCATAGGAGGGGAAGGAGCTGAAGCTTTCTTT.

This sequence joins TRBV2 and TRBJ1-1; TRBD1 aligns across 7 bases. The V gene end was trimmed by 4 bases and the J gene end by 11 bases; junction bases not matched to a gene: 10. CDR3 size: 13 residues. Per the germline V gene, CDR1 is SNHLY and CDR2 is FYNNEI. This chain's CDR3 is CASSGSKTGLAFF. DNA of the CDR3: TGTGCCAGCAGTGGAAGTAAGACAGGGTTGGCTTTCTTT.

J is TRBJ2-4 and V is TRBV20-1, with a weak D call TRBD1 (5 bases). Trimming pared 2 bases from V and 13 bases from J, leaving 12 bases between. Germline lookup yields CDR1 DFQATT and CDR2 SNEGSKA (reference sequence). The CDR3 has 11 amino acids. In DNA form, the CDR3 reads TGCAGTGCTAGACATTCGGACACCCAGTACTTC. Translating it yields CSARHSDTQYF.

The V gene is TRBV5-1, the J gene TRBJ1-1; no clear D gene. Trimming cost V 3 bases and J 10 bases, with 16 bases left between them. CDR1 is SGHRS, CDR2 YFSETQ, per germline. The CDR3 has 13 amino acids. CDR3 residues: CASSSVDPLGAFF. In nucleotides, the CDR3 is TGCGCCAGCAGCTCCGTAGATCCCCTTGGAGCTTTCTTT.

This chain links TRBV3-1 (or the pseudogene TRBV3-2) with TRBJ2-3; TRBD1 aligns across 8 bases. Germline-derived CDR1 and CDR2 are LGHDT and YNNKEL (reference sequence). V lost 5 bases, J lost 3 bases, and 4 bases stayed unmatched. This CDR3 has 14 residues. The CDR3 region has the DNA TGTGCCAGCAGCTACAGGGGGGAAACAGATACGCAGTATTTT. Translating it yields CASSYRGETDTQYF.

The chain carries TRBV7-2 and TRBJ2-5, with 9 bases fitting TRBD1. Germline V gene data show CDR1 as SGHTA and CDR2 as FQGNSA. V trimming: 5 bases; J trimming: 4 bases; junction bases outside the gene matches: 8. The length of the CDR3 is 15 residues. CDR3 nucleotide sequence: TGTGCCAGCAGCCCGGACAGGGGACGCCTAGAGACCCAGTACTTC. Translated, it gives CASSPDRGRLETQYF.

The chain carries TRBV10-3 and TRBJ1-2; 7 bases agree with TRBD1. The length of the CDR3 is 17 residues. Germline V gives CDR1 ENHRY, CDR2 SYGVKD. J was trimmed by 2 bases and V by 6 bases; bases with no gene match: 15. CDR3 protein: CAIRGGQNPSPNYGYTF. CDR3 DNA sequence: TGTGCCATCAGGGGGGGACAGAACCCATCTCCAAACTATGGCTACACCTTC.

The chain has TRBV7-9 and TRBJ1-2; no firm D call. There are 15 residues in the CDR3. Trimming cost V 1 base and J 7 bases, with 16 bases left between them. Germline CDR1 and CDR2: SEHNR and FQNEAQ (reference sequence). The CDR3 nucleotides read TGTGCCAGCAGCTTAGAACGGGGAGCCATTGGTGGCTACACCTTC. Protein product: CASSLERGAIGGYTF.

V and J are TRBV5-1 and TRBJ1-1, with D possibly matching TRBD1 (6 bases). V was trimmed by 0 bases and J by 3 bases, leaving 21 bases between them. Germline CDR1 and CDR2: SGHRS and YFSETQ. The CDR3 consists of 18 residues. In DNA form, the CDR3 reads TGCGCCAGCAGCTTGGGCTTGTCAGGGGCCCCGGAGGACACTGAAGCTTTCTTT. This encodes CASSLGLSGAPEDTEAFF.

The CDR3 here is CASSLWSPGTDTQYF. DNA for the CDR3: TGTGCCAGCAGTTTATGGTCCCCGGGCACAGATACGCAGTATTTT. The chain combines TRBV27 with TRBJ2-3; D gene unclear. V was pared by 1 base and J by 1 base, with 9 bases between. Germline V gene data show CDR1 as MNHEY and CDR2 as SMNVEV (reference sequence). This CDR3 spans 15 amino acids.

The gene calls are TRBV12-3 or TRBV12-4 and TRBJ1-1; no reliable D call. The CDR3 is made up of 12 amino acids. Trimming cost V 3 bases and J 8 bases, with 10 bases left between them. This CDR3 reads CASSFKPLEAFF. The CDR3, as DNA: TGTGCCAGCAGTTTTAAACCCCTAGAAGCTTTCTTT.

The chain has TRBV30 and TRBJ1-6; TRBD1 is a possible D gene (5 bases). Germline V gives CDR1 GTSNPN, CDR2 SVGIG (reference sequence). CDR3 size: 14 residues. Trimming stripped 4 bases from V and 3 bases from J, with 10 bases between. CDR3: CAWTGGDYNSPLHF. The CDR3 DNA is TGTGCCTGGACCGGAGGGGACTATAATTCACCCCTCCACTTT.

This chain uses TRBV18 with TRBJ1-5, with 7 bases lining up with TRBD1. This CDR3 contains 13 residues. J was trimmed by 3 bases and V by 5 bases; bases with no gene match: 1. CDR1 is KGHSH and CDR2 is LQKENI in the germline V gene. CDR3 DNA: TGTGCCAGCTCAGGGACAGTCAATCAGCCCCAGCATTTT. Protein product: CASSGTVNQPQHF.